The rows below give T cell receptor beta chains drawn from one sample of a study of vaccination and CD4 T cells after COVID-19. TCRdb recomputed calls from the PCR reads with MiXCR, one row per CDR3 protein. The sample has fewer than 30,000 distinct CDR3 sequences; 28% are singletons. Which antigens these TCRs recognize remains unknown. The sequences come from CD4+ T cells from blood, cultured in vitro, collected about 7 months after SARS-CoV-2 vaccination. Every receptor here comes from a human donor who had recovered from COVID-19. CDR3s include the opening cysteine and the closing phenylalanine or tryptophan. Fields, in order: D gene, J gene, V gene, clone size, CDR3 protein, CDR3 DNA. A D gene is named only where the DNA matches it firmly. A clone size is listed for some rows: how often the clone was seen (once, few, many), or a class if it is expanded.

>.|TRBJ1-5|TRBV15|few
CATSRDPGNQPQHF
TGTGCCACCAGCAGAGATCCTGGGAATCAGCCCCAGCATTTT
>.|TRBJ2-3|TRBV6-1|.
CASSAYGGSTDTQYF
TGTGCCAGCAGTGCTTATGGGGGTTCCACAGATACGCAGTATTTT
>.|TRBJ2-3|TRBV7-2|.
CASSLVRGDTDTQYF
TGTGCCAGCAGCTTAGTGCGGGGTGACACAGATACGCAGTATTTT
>.|TRBJ1-2|TRBV7-2|.
CASSTARYYGYTF
TGTGCCAGCAGCACCGCCAGGTACTATGGCTACACCTTC
>TRBD1|TRBJ1-1|TRBV15|.
CATSRDLAGGREAFF
TGTGCCACCAGCAGAGATCTAGCAGGGGGAAGAGAAGCTTTCTTT
>TRBD2|TRBJ2-5|TRBV7-9|many
CASSFPGLAETQYF
TGTGCCAGCAGCTTCCCGGGACTAGCGGAGACCCAGTACTTC
>.|TRBJ2-2|TRBV6-1|.
CASSLTSTGELFF
TGTGCCAGCAGCCTTACATCCACCGGGGAGCTGTTTTTT
>TRBD2|TRBJ2-5|TRBV28|few
CASSSRTSLQETQYF
TGTGCCAGCAGTTCGAGGACTAGTTTACAAGAGACCCAGTACTTC
>TRBD1|TRBJ2-7|TRBV29-1|.
CSARGQGVSSGEQYF
TGCAGCGCTAGGGGACAGGGGGTCTCCTCGGGCGAGCAGTACTTC
>.|TRBJ2-5|TRBV7-2|many
CASSLLDWYQETQYF
TGTGCCAGCAGCTTATTGGACTGGTACCAAGAGACCCAGTACTTC
>TRBD1|TRBJ2-3|TRBV28|.
CASTMGQGSVDTQYF
TGTGCCAGCACTATGGGACAGGGGTCGGTGGATACGCAGTATTTT
>.|TRBJ2-2|TRBV19|.
CASSGGQTGELFF
TGTGCCAGTAGTGGGGGCCAAACCGGGGAGCTGTTTTTT
>.|TRBJ2-3|TRBV20-1|.
CSAKATDTQYF
TGCAGTGCTAAGGCGACAGATACGCAGTATTTT
>TRBD2|TRBJ2-7|TRBV7-8|few
CASSLPRRLAINSEQYF
TGTGCCAGCAGCTTACCCCGCCGACTAGCCATTAACAGCGAGCAGTACTTC
>.|TRBJ2-7|TRBV6-2/TRBV6-3|.
CASSYSIPWSRAYEQYF
TGTGCCAGCAGTTACTCGATTCCCTGGTCCAGGGCCTACGAGCAGTACTTC
>TRBD2|TRBJ2-1|TRBV20-1|.
CSARVFSGTNNEQFF
TGCAGTGCTAGAGTTTTTAGCGGGACGAACAATGAGCAGTTCTTC
>TRBD2|TRBJ2-3|TRBV6-5|few
CASSYSTSGKNTQYF
TGTGCCAGCAGTTACTCGACTAGCGGCAAGAATACGCAGTATTTT
>.|TRBJ2-5|TRBV5-4|.
CASSLELLKETQYF
TGTGCCAGCAGCTTGGAACTGCTGAAAGAGACCCAGTACTTC
>.|TRBJ1-5|TRBV20-1|few
CSASDTGLAQPQHF
TGCAGTGCTAGCGATACAGGGTTGGCTCAGCCCCAGCATTTT
>.|TRBJ2-3|TRBV24-1|few
CATSDLYLTDTQYF
TGTGCCACCAGTGATTTGTACCTCACAGATACGCAGTATTTT
>TRBD1|TRBJ1-1|TRBV20-1|medium-sized
CSATRTGLNTEAFF
TGCAGTGCTACCCGGACAGGGTTGAACACTGAAGCTTTCTTT
>.|TRBJ2-7|TRBV20-1|few
CSASKEREPYEQYF
TGCAGTGCTAGTAAAGAACGGGAGCCCTACGAGCAGTACTTC
>.|TRBJ2-1|TRBV6-2/TRBV6-3|.
CASSYLNEQFF
TGTGCCAGCAGTTACCTTAATGAGCAGTTCTTC
>TRBD2|TRBJ2-7|TRBV10-3|.
CAISQGLAPYEQYF
TGTGCCATCAGCCAGGGACTAGCCCCTTACGAGCAGTACTTC
>.|TRBJ2-5|TRBV29-1|few
CSLQTGTSETQYF
TGCAGCCTCCAAACGGGTACTAGCGAGACCCAGTACTTC
>.|TRBJ2-7|TRBV6-1|.
CASSPRDYEQYF
TGTGCCAGCAGTCCCCGGGACTACGAGCAGTACTTC
>.|TRBJ2-5|TRBV28|.
CASSLNGRVETQYF
TGTGCCAGCAGTTTAAACGGCAGGGTAGAGACCCAGTACTTC
>.|TRBJ2-7|TRBV7-9|few
CASSRQDHEQYF
TGTGCCAGCAGCCGACAGGACCACGAGCAGTACTTC
>TRBD2|TRBJ2-1|TRBV7-3|few
CASSSVAGSYEQFF
TGTGCCAGCAGCTCCGTAGCGGGGTCGTATGAGCAGTTCTTC
>.|TRBJ2-3|TRBV28|few
CASSFSSGESTDTQYF
TGTGCCAGCAGTTTCTCCAGTGGAGAGAGCACAGATACGCAGTATTTT
>TRBD2|TRBJ2-1|TRBV20-1|.
CSAIPGLGNNEQFF
TGCAGTGCCATCCCGGGACTAGGCAACAATGAGCAGTTCTTC
>.|TRBJ2-5|TRBV20-1|.
CSSVLGAKETQYF
TGCAGTTCGGTGTTGGGCGCTAAAGAGACCCAGTACTTC
>TRBD2|TRBJ2-5|TRBV28|few
CASSLAGGRETQYF
TGTGCCAGCAGCTTAGCGGGAGGTCGAGAGACCCAGTACTTC
>.|TRBJ2-1|TRBV21-1|few
CASSSPGPRFDEQFF
TGTGCCAGCAGCTCCCCCGGGCCGAGATTCGATGAGCAGTTCTTC
>.|TRBJ2-5|TRBV27|few
CASSLRFQETQYF
TGTGCCAGCAGTTTACGGTTTCAAGAGACCCAGTACTTC
>TRBD2|TRBJ2-1|TRBV15|few
CATSREASGRAWAYNEQFF
TGTGCCACCAGCAGAGAGGCTAGCGGGAGGGCCTGGGCCTACAATGAGCAGTTCTTC
>.|TRBJ1-6|TRBV4-3|.
CASSLDSNSPLHF
TGCGCCAGCAGCTTGGACAGCAATTCACCCCTCCACTTT
>TRBD2|TRBJ2-1|TRBV7-3|few
CASSLGLAVYNEQFF
TGTGCCAGCAGCTTAGGACTAGCGGTATACAATGAGCAGTTCTTC
>TRBD1|TRBJ1-1|TRBV20-1|few
CSARVPGQGRVTEAFF
TGCAGTGCTAGGGTCCCGGGACAGGGGCGCGTCACTGAAGCTTTCTTT
>.|TRBJ2-6|TRBV4-2|few
CASSQEVARIGANVLTF
TGTGCCAGCAGCCAAGAGGTGGCCAGAATTGGGGCCAACGTCCTGACTTTC
>.|TRBJ1-5|TRBV28|few
CASSLSSPGQPQHF
TGTGCCAGCAGTTTATCCAGCCCGGGTCAGCCCCAGCATTTT
>.|TRBJ2-7|TRBV24-1|.
CATSDPGDGGYEQYF
TGTGCCACCAGTGATCCGGGAGATGGGGGCTACGAGCAGTACTTC
>TRBD1|TRBJ1-6|TRBV6-5|few
CASSYRTGANSPLHF
TGTGCCAGCAGTTACCGGACAGGGGCTAATTCACCCCTCCACTTT
>.|TRBJ2-1|TRBV5-4|.
CASSLRLDLTYNEQFF
TGTGCCAGCAGTCTTCGACTTGATCTAACCTACAATGAGCAGTTCTTC
>TRBD2|TRBJ2-5|TRBV6-1|.
CASSRGTSGYQETQYF
TGTGCCAGCAGCCGCGGGACTAGCGGGTACCAAGAGACCCAGTACTTC
>.|TRBJ2-1|TRBV20-1|.
CSARGVTTLLAPEQFF
TGCAGTGCTAGAGGTGTGACTACCTTACTCGCTCCTGAGCAGTTCTTC